The entry below gives a single TCR beta chain sequence along with its context. Its target antigen remains unknown. No qualities accompany the bases; no much larger clone lies one base away. The immunoSEQ Assay, a bias-controlled multiplex PCR, was used to amplify TCRbeta CDR3 regions from genomic DNA. Concerning the study's data processing: The number of nucleated cells in each sample was estimated by amplification of reference gene primers within the assay. To quantify the absolute abundance of each unique TCRbeta CDR3 rearrangement, sequence reads were collapsed and filtered. Productive Simpson clonality was computed per sample as the square root of Simpson's diversity index over productive rearrangements. This is the immuneACCESS table as TCRdb keeps it, with only in-frame sequences that have V and J called. A part of the clones is gone; compared with another copy, unresolved V genes explain less than half, and the rest is unexplained. That table furnishes V, J and clone size, whereas the DNA furnished D and trimming. Here the sample has roughly 260,000 clones; around nine tenths occur a single time. In total, the top ten clones hold approximately 2.4% of the sample.

Participants in the prospective study were aged roughly 18 to 89 years, lived in 20 to 30 United States geographic areas, and enrolled through a virtual design. To assign participants to cohorts, the prospective study relied on clinical history that participants themselves reported in a screening survey and a study questionnaire. Recovered participants in ImmuneRACE Cohort 3 were defined as having two consecutive negative NP/OP PCR tests, clearance from a healthcare professional, or resolution of symptoms. In the prospective study, whole blood, serum and a nasopharyngeal or oropharyngeal swab were collected from each participant by mobile phlebotomists. Over an approximately 2-month period, participants in the prospective study had the option of providing additional blood draws and questionnaires. Before DNA extraction, blood samples from the prospective study were shipped at room temperature or frozen.

This sample stems from a study of blood T cell repertoires in COVID-19 (dated by TCRdb to about 2020). Describing the broader study: Samples from collaborators originated in the United States, Italy and Spain and spanned both the acute and convalescent phases of COVID-19. The material from the prospective study consisted of cDNA or gDNA derived from T cells, B-cell-depleted T cells, or PBMCs. The repertoires were released in a freely available public database meant as a resource for research on the immune response to SARS-CoV-2. Where available, HLA class I and class II types were obtained from metadata supplied by the sample provider rather than from assay-based typing. Subjects who had been exposed to COVID-19, were actively infected with it, or had recovered from it provided the deeply sampled blood TCRbeta repertoires that made up the dataset. Sample metadata almost always included a de-identified subject ID, COVID-19 status, age in years and sex. The samples were drawn from the first 160 participants of the ongoing ImmuneRACE study and from 1,254 subjects provided by 6 global collaborators. What the work shows at the level of the full study, not this receptor alone: The amount of clinical and demographic metadata varied by source and participant and was provided uncurated.

The junction carries 11 bases between V and J, which are trimmed by 3 bases and 2 bases respectively. Reading from cysteine to phenylalanine, the CDR3 counts 14 amino acids. Just the 42-base CDR3 DNA is kept, in frame starting at base 1. CDR1 and CDR2, per the germline V gene, are MNHEY and SVGAGI. The rearranged segments are TRBV6-5 and TRBJ2-7; TRBD2 is perhaps the D gene, given 5 matching bases. The receptor was isolated from a woman younger than 35 who had recovered from COVID-19. Sequencing used PBMCs or T cells enriched from blood (not recorded which). This receptor has the CDR3 CASSYGSRAYEQYF. The DNA is TGTGCCAGCAGTTATGGGAGTCGGGCCTACGAGCAGTACTTC.